Following are 28 T cell receptor beta chains from one sample sequenced in a study of T cell responses to AZD1222 COVID-19 vaccine. Sequenced by immunoSEQ multiplex PCR; TCRdb stores in-frame clones only, minus some. The sample has tens of thousands of clones; around three quarters are singletons. The sequencing used peripheral blood, collected on day 0 of AZD1222 vaccination. Every receptor here comes from an adult in good health.

The gene calls are TRBV5-1 and TRBJ2-5; 12 bases line up with TRBD2. Trimming took 2 bases from V and 1 from J; bases not matched to a gene: 9. Germline V gene lookup returns CDR1 SGHRS and CDR2 YFSETQ. The CDR3 extends over 18 amino acids. This CDR3 is CASSLGHTSGGTQETQYF. For the CDR3, the DNA is TGCGCCAGCAGCTTAGGGCACACTAGCGGGGGGACCCAAGAGACCCAGTACTTC. Using reference TRBV5-1 and TRBJ2-5 for the parts outside the CDR3, the full variable domain is KAGVTQTPRYLIKTRGQQVTLSCSPISGHRSVSWYQQTPGQGLQFLFEYFSETQRNKGNFPGRFSGRQFSNSRSEMNVSTLELGDSALYLCASSLGHTSGGTQETQYFGPGTRLLVL.

The chain uses TRBV2 and TRBJ1-2; the D gene is possibly TRBD1 (6 bases). In germline, CDR1 is SNHLY, CDR2 FYNNEI. The CDR3 covers 12 residues. For the CDR3, the DNA is TGTGCAAGAGGGGAGGGGGTCTATGGCTACACCTTC. This encodes CARGEGVYGYTF.

The rearrangement links TRBV6-5 to TRBJ1-4; 9 bases are shared with TRBD1. The germline V gene encodes CDR1 MNHEY and CDR2 SVGAGI. There are 14 residues in the CDR3. V shed 2 bases and J 11 bases; nucleotides not matched to a gene: 6. The CDR3 region has the DNA TGTGCCAGCAGTTACCGGGACAGGGACGGCAAACTGTTTTTT. Its protein is CASSYRDRDGKLFF.

The chain employs TRBV11-3 and TRBJ1-2; D is perhaps TRBD1 (6 bases). CDR1 is SGHNT and CDR2 is YENEEA in the germline V gene. V lost 1 base, J lost 6 bases, and 9 bases lay in between. The CDR3 is 13 amino acids. The CDR3 DNA sequence: TGTGCCAGCAGCTTAGGTGGACAGCATGGCTACACCTTC. Residues: CASSLGGQHGYTF.

The chain uses TRBV2 and TRBJ2-2; D not certain. V was cut by 3 bases and J by 1 base, with 15 bases left in between. CDR1 is SNHLY, CDR2 FYNNEI, per germline. The CDR3 consists of 17 residues. DNA for the CDR3: TGTGCCAGCAGTGAGTTGGCGCAGGCTGGGAACACCGGGGAGCTGTTTTTT. Translation: CASSELAQAGNTGELFF.

The chain carries TRBV28 and TRBJ2-3, with 7 nucleotides matching TRBD1. There are 15 residues in the CDR3. V lost 4 bases and J lost 1; bases outside the gene matches: 5. The germline CDR1 and CDR2 sequences are MDHEN and SYDVKM. CDR3 loop: CASSSTGDGTDTQYF. The CDR3 DNA reads TGTGCCAGCAGTTCCACAGGGGATGGCACAGATACGCAGTATTTT.

V usage is TRBV5-4 and J usage is TRBJ2-5; 7 bases map to TRBD1. V gave up 0 bases and J gave up 2 bases; unmatched junction bases: 4. In germline, CDR1 is SGHNT, CDR2 YYREEE (reference sequence). The CDR3 length is 15 residues. CDR3 sequence reads: CASSLARGQQETQYF. CDR3 coding DNA: TGTGCCAGCAGCTTGGCCAGGGGACAGCAAGAGACCCAGTACTTC.

The chain employs TRBV28 and TRBJ1-6, with D perhaps TRBD1 (5 bases). Trimming stripped 2 bases from V and 7 bases from J, with 15 bases between. The CDR3 runs to 16 residues. Looked up from germline, CDR1 is MDHEN and CDR2 is SYDVKM. CDR3 DNA sequence: TGTGCCAGCAGTTTAGAGGGGAGGGGATGGAATTCACCCCTCCACTTT. Translating it yields CASSLEGRGWNSPLHF.

This clone was observed once. The J gene is TRBJ1-4, the V gene TRBV7-2, with 10 bases lining up with TRBD1. CDR3 length: 15 amino acids. CDR1 is SGHTA, CDR2 FQGNSA, per germline. The V gene end was trimmed by 5 bases and the J gene end by 7 bases; junction bases not matched to a gene: 7. For the CDR3, the DNA is TGTGCCAGCAGCCAGGGACAGGGGAGGGGTGAAAAACTGTTTTTT. It codes for CASSQGQGRGEKLFF.

The chain uses TRBV7-9 and TRBJ2-1, with 8 bases matching TRBD1. The CDR3 spans 15 residues. V lost 3 bases and J lost 8; bases outside the gene matches: 9. Germline lookup yields CDR1 SEHNR and CDR2 FQNEAQ (reference sequence). The CDR3 reads CASSLTGVGVDEQFF. CDR3 sequence (DNA): TGTGCCAGCAGCTTGACAGGGGTAGGGGTGGATGAGCAGTTCTTC. The variable domain in full, with the rest retrieved from reference TRBV7-9 and TRBJ2-1, is DTGVSQNPRHKITKRGQNVTFRCDPISEHNRLYWYRQTLGQGPEFLTYFQNEAQLEKSRLLSDRFSAERPKGSFSTLEIQRTEQGDSAMYLCASSLTGVGVDEQFFGPGTRLTVL.

This chain connects TRBV10-3 to TRBJ2-2, with TRBD2 matching over 9 bases. CDR1 ENHRY and CDR2 SYGVKD come from the germline V gene. The CDR3 extends over 17 amino acids. V lost 6 bases and J lost 6; bases outside the gene matches: 14. The CDR3 bases are TGTGCCATCAGACCATCTAGCGGGGTCAGGGGGGCCGGGGAGCTGTTTTTT. This codes for CAIRPSSGVRGAGELFF.

The chain combines TRBV7-2 with TRBJ1-6; D is unresolved. V was cut by 0 bases and J by 7 bases, with 16 bases left in between. The CDR3 loop spans 17 amino acids. Germline CDR1 SGHTA, CDR2 FQGNSA. For the CDR3, the DNA is TGTGCCAGCAGCTTAGCAGTTATCGGGGAAGTCAATTCACCCCTCCACTTT. It is translated as CASSLAVIGEVNSPLHF.

The chain recombines TRBV5-1 with TRBJ1-2; 9 nucleotides line up with TRBD1. CDR1 is SGHRS and CDR2 is YFSETQ in the germline V gene. V trimming: 0 bases; J trimming: 8 bases; junction bases outside the gene matches: 14. The CDR3 spans 17 residues. As DNA, the CDR3 is TGCGCCAGCAGCTTGGCGGGGTTTGGGACAGGGTCGGGCGGCTACACCTTC. It codes for CASSLAGFGTGSGGYTF.

The chain joins TRBV5-1 to TRBJ2-7; D perhaps matches TRBD1 (5 bases). Germline V gives CDR1 SGHRS, CDR2 YFSETQ. This CDR3 has 17 residues. The V and J ends lost 3 bases and 2 bases respectively, with 21 bases between them. Written as DNA, the CDR3 is TGCGCCAGCAGCTGGAACGCCGCTACAGGTTCCACCTACGAGCAGTACTTC. Translation gives CASSWNAATGSTYEQYF.

The chain combines TRBV6-5 with TRBJ1-2, with 10 positions matching TRBD1. CDR3 length: 15 amino acids. The ends lost 11 bases at V and 6 bases at J; junction bases unmatched: 15. Looked up from germline, CDR1 is MNHEY and CDR2 is SVGAGI. CDR3 protein: CAAKALLGTGDGYTF. In nucleotides, the CDR3 is TGTGCCGCAAAGGCCCTTCTCGGGACAGGGGATGGCTACACCTTC.

The chain recombines TRBV30 with TRBJ2-3; 10 bases match TRBD2. The CDR3 is 14 amino acids. Trimming cost V 4 bases and J 4 bases; bases outside gene matches: 5. CDR1 is GTSNPN, CDR2 SVGIG, per germline (reference sequence). Here the CDR3 reads CAWIVAGGADTQYF. CDR3 bases: TGTGCCTGGATTGTAGCGGGGGGTGCAGATACGCAGTATTTT.

The gene calls are TRBV28 and TRBJ1-2; 8 bases line up with TRBD1. V shed 6 bases and J 8 bases; nucleotides not matched to a gene: 20. This CDR3 spans 17 amino acids. Per the germline V gene, CDR1 is MDHEN and CDR2 is SYDVKM. CDR3 protein: CASRDGTGGRPERGYTF. DNA of the CDR3: TGTGCCAGCAGGGATGGGACAGGCGGGCGGCCAGAGCGGGGCTACACCTTC.

CDR3 region: CASSPGTSSETQYF. As DNA, the CDR3 is TGTGCCAGCAGCCCTGGGACTAGCTCAGAGACCCAGTACTTC. The V gene is TRBV3-1 (or the pseudogene TRBV3-2), the J gene TRBJ2-5; 9 bases line up with TRBD2. J lost 4 bases, V lost 4 bases, and 4 bases had no gene match. The CDR3 has 14 residues. Germline V gives CDR1 LGHDT, CDR2 YNNKEL (reference sequence).

The genes are TRBV4-3 and TRBJ1-1; no reliable D call. Germline CDR1 is LGHNA and CDR2 is YSLEER. The CDR3 totals 13 residues. Trimming shortened V by 0 bases and J by 7 bases, and 9 bases separated the two germline ends. The CDR3 bases are TGCGCCAGCAGCCAAGAAGCGGAGGGTGAAGCTTTCTTT. It yields the protein CASSQEAEGEAFF.

The chain carries TRBV2 and TRBJ2-5; D unclear. Germline V CDR1 and CDR2: SNHLY, FYNNEI. Trimming removed 7 bases at V and 5 bases at J, with 17 bases between. The CDR3 is 14 residues long. The CDR3 sequence is CASITARSGETQYF. CDR3 sequence (DNA): TGTGCCAGCATCACGGCCCGCTCCGGGGAGACCCAGTACTTC.

The chain is built from TRBV11-2 and TRBJ2-5, with D tentatively TRBD2 (6 bases). CDR3 length equals 16 residues. The ends were cut back, 1 base at V and 5 bases at J, with 17 bases in the middle. The V gene's germline CDR1 is SGHAT and CDR2 FQNNGV. CDR3 amino acids: CASSLVVGLPGETQYF. The CDR3 coding sequence is TGTGCCAGCAGCTTAGTGGTGGGACTCCCAGGGGAGACCCAGTACTTC.

This rearrangement joins TRBV3-1 (or the pseudogene TRBV3-2) to TRBJ1-2; tentative D call: TRBD1 (5 bases). V was clipped by 0 bases and J by 8 bases, with 19 bases between them. The CDR3 is made up of 16 amino acids. The germline V gene has CDR1 LGHDT and CDR2 YNNKEL (reference sequence). CDR3 sequence reads: CASSQDDYLGGWGYTF. The CDR3 DNA sequence: TGTGCCAGCAGCCAAGATGATTACCTCGGGGGATGGGGCTACACCTTC.

The chain employs TRBV19 and TRBJ1-1; the D is unclear. V lost 7 bases to trimming and J lost 0 bases, with 6 bases between them. This CDR3 has 12 residues. CDR1 and CDR2 (germline): LNHDA, SQIVND (reference sequence). The CDR3 nucleotides read TGTGCCAGTATAAACCTGAACACTGAAGCTTTCTTT. This sequence encodes CASINLNTEAFF. Full variable domain (missing parts from reference TRBV19 and TRBJ1-1): DGGITQSPKYLFRKEGQNVTLSCEQNLNHDAMYWYRQDPGQGLRLIYYSQIVNDFQKGDIAEGYSVSREKKESFPLTVTSAQKNPTAFYLCASINLNTEAFFGQGTRLTVV.

The V gene is TRBV11-2, the J gene TRBJ2-7; 8 bases map to TRBD2. CDR1 is SGHAT, CDR2 FQNNGV, per germline. This CDR3 has 14 residues. With 0 bases clipped from V and 6 bases from J, the junction kept 4 bases outside the gene matches. CDR3 sequence: CASSLEAGVAEQYF. The CDR3, as DNA: TGTGCCAGCAGCTTAGAAGCGGGGGTCGCCGAGCAGTACTTC.

A single count supports this clone. The rearrangement uses TRBV5-1 and TRBJ2-7; 11 bases fit TRBD1. CDR1 SGHRS and CDR2 YFSETQ come from the germline V gene. V trimming: 4 bases; J trimming: 2 bases; junction bases outside the gene matches: 2. The CDR3 spans 14 residues. DNA for the CDR3: TGCGCCAGCAGCACGGGACAGGGGGCCTACGAGCAGTACTTC. This sequence encodes CASSTGQGAYEQYF.

V usage is TRBV7-8 and J usage is TRBJ1-1, with a weak D call TRBD1 (6 bases). Germline lookup yields CDR1 SGHVS and CDR2 FQNEAQ. The ends were cut back, 1 base at V and 7 bases at J, with 22 bases in the middle. This CDR3 spans 17 amino acids. The CDR3 reads CASSLGGITGRKGEAFF. DNA for the CDR3: TGTGCCAGCAGCTTAGGGGGGATTACAGGGAGAAAGGGTGAAGCTTTCTTT.

The chain is built from TRBV5-1 and TRBJ2-7; weak D call: TRBD1 (6 bases). Deletions cut 0 bases from V and 6 bases from J, with 16 bases between. Germline V gives CDR1 SGHRS, CDR2 YFSETQ. The CDR3 length is 15 residues. The CDR3 DNA reads TGCGCCAGCAGCTTGGTGACAGGCGGTAGGGCCGAGCAGTACTTC. Amino acids: CASSLVTGGRAEQYF.

The chain carries TRBV15 and TRBJ2-5; unclear D gene. V was clipped by 0 bases and J by 4 bases, with 6 bases between them. The CDR3 length is 13 residues. Looked up from germline, CDR1 is LNHNV and CDR2 is YYDKDF (reference sequence). The CDR3 reads CATSRDWGETQYF. The CDR3 nucleotides are TGTGCCACCAGCAGAGATTGGGGAGAGACCCAGTACTTC.